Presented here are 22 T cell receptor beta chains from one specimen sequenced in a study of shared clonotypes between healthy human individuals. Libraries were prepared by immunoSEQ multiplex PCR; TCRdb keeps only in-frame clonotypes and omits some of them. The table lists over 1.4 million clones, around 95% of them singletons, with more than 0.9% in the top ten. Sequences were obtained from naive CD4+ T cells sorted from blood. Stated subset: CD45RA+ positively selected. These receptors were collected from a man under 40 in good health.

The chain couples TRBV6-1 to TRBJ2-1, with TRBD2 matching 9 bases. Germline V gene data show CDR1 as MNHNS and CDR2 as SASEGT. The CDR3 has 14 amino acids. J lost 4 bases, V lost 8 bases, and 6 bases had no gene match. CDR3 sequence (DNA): TGTGCCAGCTCCCTAGCGGGACTTTACAATGAGCAGTTCTTC. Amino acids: CASSLAGLYNEQFF.

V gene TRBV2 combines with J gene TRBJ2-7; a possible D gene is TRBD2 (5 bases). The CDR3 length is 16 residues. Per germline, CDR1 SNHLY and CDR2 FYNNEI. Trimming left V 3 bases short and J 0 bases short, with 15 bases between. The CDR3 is CASSDAPGSSSYEQYF. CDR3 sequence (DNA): TGTGCCAGCAGTGATGCCCCGGGATCCAGCTCCTACGAGCAGTACTTC.

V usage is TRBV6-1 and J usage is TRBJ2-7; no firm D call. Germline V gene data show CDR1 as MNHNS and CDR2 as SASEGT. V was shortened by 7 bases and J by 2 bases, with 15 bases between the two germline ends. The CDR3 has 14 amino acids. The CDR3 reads CASTNIFAPYEQYF. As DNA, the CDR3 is TGTGCCAGCACTAACATTTTCGCTCCCTACGAGCAGTACTTC.

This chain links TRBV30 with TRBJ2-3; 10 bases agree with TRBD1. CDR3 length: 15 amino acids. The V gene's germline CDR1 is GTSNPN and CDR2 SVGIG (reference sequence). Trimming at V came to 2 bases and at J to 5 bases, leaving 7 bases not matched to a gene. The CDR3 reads CAWSIRQGARDTQYF. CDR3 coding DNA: TGTGCCTGGAGTATAAGACAGGGGGCAAGAGATACGCAGTATTTT. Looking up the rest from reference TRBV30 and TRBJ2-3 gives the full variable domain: SQTIHQWPATLVQPVGSPLSLECTVEGTSNPNLYWYRQAAGRGLQLLFYSVGIGQISSEVPQNLSASRPQDRQFILSSKKLLLSDSGFYLCAWSIRQGARDTQYFGPGTRLTVL.

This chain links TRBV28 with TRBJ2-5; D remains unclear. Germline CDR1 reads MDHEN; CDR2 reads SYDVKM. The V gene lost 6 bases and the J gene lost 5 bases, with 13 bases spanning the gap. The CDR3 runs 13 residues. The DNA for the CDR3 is TGTGCCAGCAGAGGACCTGCGCGGGAGACCCAGTACTTC. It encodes CASRGPARETQYF.

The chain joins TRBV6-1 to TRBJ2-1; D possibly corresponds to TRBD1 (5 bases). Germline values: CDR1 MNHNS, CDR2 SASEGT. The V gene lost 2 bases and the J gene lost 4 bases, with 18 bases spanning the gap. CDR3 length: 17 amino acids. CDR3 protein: CASSEFGAGPLYNEQFF. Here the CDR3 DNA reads TGTGCCAGCAGTGAATTCGGTGCAGGGCCTCTTTACAATGAGCAGTTCTTC.

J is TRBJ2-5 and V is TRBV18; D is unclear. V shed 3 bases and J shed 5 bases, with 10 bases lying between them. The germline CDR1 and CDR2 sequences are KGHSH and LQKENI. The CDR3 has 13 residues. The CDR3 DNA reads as TGTGCCAGCTCACCGGGAATTGGGGAGACCCAGTACTTC. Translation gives CASSPGIGETQYF. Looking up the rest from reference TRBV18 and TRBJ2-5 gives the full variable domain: NAGVMQNPRHLVRRRGQEARLRCSPMKGHSHVYWYRQLPEEGLKFMVYLQKENIIDESGMPKERFSAEFPKEGPSILRIQQVVRGDSAAYFCASSPGIGETQYFGPGTRLLVL.

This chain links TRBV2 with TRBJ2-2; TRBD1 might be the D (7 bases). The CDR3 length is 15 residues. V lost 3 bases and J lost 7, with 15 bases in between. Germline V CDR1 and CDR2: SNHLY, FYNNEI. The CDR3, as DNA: TGTGCCAGCAGTGAGGGCAGGGGGGTGTACGGGGAGCTGTTTTTT. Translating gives CASSEGRGVYGELFF.

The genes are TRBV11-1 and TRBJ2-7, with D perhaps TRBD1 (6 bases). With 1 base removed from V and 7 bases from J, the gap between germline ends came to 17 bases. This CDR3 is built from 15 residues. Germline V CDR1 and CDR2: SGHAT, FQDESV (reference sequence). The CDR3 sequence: CASSLEGHAVWEQYF. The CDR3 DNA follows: TGTGCCAGCAGCTTAGAGGGACACGCCGTTTGGGAGCAGTACTTC.

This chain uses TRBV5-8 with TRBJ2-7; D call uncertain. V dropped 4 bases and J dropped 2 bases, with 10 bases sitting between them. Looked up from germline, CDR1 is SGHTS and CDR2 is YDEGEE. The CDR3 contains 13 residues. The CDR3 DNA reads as TGTGCCAGCAGCCGCCCCCAGACCTACGAGCAGTACTTC. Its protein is CASSRPQTYEQYF.

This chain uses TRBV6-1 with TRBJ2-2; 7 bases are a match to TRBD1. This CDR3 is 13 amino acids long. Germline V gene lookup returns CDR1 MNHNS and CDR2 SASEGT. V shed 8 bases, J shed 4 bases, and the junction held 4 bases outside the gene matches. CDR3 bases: TGTGCCAGCGGACGGGACAGCACCGGGGAGCTGTTTTTT. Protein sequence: CASGRDSTGELFF.

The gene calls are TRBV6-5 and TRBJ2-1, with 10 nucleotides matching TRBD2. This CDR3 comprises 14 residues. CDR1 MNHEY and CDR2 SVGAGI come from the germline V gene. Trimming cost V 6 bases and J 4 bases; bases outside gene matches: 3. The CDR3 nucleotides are TGTGCCAGCAGAGCGGGACTAGCGTACAATGAGCAGTTCTTC. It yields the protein CASRAGLAYNEQFF.

This chain's CDR3 is CASSSPGQQLSYEQYF. CDR3 sequence (DNA): TGTGCCAGCAGTTCGCCGGGACAGCAACTCTCCTACGAGCAGTACTTC. V and J are TRBV28 and TRBJ2-7; the match to TRBD1 covers 7 bases. V was pared by 4 bases and J by 0 bases, with 9 bases of the junction left unmatched. Germline assignment: CDR1 MDHEN and CDR2 SYDVKM. This CDR3 region has 16 residues.

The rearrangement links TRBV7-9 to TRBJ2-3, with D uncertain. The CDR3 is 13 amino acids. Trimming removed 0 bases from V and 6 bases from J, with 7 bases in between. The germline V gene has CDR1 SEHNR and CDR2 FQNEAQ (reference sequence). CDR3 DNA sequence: TGTGCCAGCAGCTTAGCGCAATGGGATACGCAGTATTTT. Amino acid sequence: CASSLAQWDTQYF.

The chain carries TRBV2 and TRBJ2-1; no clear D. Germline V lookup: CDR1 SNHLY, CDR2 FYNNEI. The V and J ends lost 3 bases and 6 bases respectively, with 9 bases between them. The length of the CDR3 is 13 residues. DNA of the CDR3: TGTGCCAGCAGTGATGAGGTGGTCAATGAGCAGTTCTTC. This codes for CASSDEVVNEQFF.

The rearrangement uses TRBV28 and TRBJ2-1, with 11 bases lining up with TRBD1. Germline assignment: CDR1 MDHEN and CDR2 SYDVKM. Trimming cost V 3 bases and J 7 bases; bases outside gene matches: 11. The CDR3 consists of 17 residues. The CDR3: CASSFLSGTGGRNEQFF. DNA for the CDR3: TGTGCCAGCAGTTTCTTATCCGGGACAGGGGGAAGGAATGAGCAGTTCTTC.

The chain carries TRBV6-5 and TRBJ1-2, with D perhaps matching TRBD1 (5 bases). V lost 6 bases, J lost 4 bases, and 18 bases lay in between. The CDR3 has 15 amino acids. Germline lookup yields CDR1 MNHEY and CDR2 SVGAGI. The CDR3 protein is CASRGRGAGGYGYTF. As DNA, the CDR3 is TGTGCCAGCAGGGGACGGGGCGCTGGGGGCTATGGCTACACCTTC.

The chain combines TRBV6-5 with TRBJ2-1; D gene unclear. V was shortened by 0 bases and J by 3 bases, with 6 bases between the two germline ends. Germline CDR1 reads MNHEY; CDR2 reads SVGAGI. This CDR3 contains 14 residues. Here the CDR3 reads CASSYSDIYNEQFF. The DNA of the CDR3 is TGTGCCAGCAGTTACTCAGACATCTACAATGAGCAGTTCTTC.

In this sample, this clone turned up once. CDR3 region: CASSQATGILAYEQYF. Written as DNA, the CDR3 is TGTGCCAGCAGCCAGGCAACAGGAATCCTAGCCTACGAGCAGTACTTC. The V and J genes are TRBV14 and TRBJ2-7; D possibly corresponds to TRBD1 (5 bases). The CDR3 has 16 amino acids. Trimming cost V 3 bases and J 2 bases, with 17 bases left between them. Germline CDR1 reads SGHDN; CDR2 reads FVKESK. The whole variable domain, filled in from reference TRBV14 and TRBJ2-7, reads EAGVTQFPSHSVIEKGQTVTLRCDPISGHDNLYWYRRVMGKEIKFLLHFVKESKQDESGMPNNRFLAERTGGTYSTLKVQPAELEDSGVYFCASSQATGILAYEQYFGPGTRLTVT.

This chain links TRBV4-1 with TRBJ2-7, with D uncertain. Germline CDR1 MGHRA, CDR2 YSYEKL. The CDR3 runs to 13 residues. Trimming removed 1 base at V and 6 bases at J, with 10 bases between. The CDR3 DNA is TGCGCCAGCAGCCAAGTAGGCGTCGGCGAGCAGTACTTC. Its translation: CASSQVGVGEQYF.

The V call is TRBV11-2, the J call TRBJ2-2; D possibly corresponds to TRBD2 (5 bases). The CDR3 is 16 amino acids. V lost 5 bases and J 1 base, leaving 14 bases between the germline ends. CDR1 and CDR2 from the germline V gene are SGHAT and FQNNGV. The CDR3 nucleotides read TGTGCCAGCAGCCGGATTATACTAGAGAACACCGGGGAGCTGTTTTTT. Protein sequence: CASSRIILENTGELFF. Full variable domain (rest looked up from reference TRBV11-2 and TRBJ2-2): EAGVAQSPRYKIIEKRQSVAFWCNPISGHATLYWYQQILGQGPKLLIQFQNNGVVDDSQLPKDRFSAERLKGVDSTLKIQPAKLEDSAVYLCASSRIILENTGELFFGEGSRLTVL.

This CDR3 is CASSEYDRGNHEQYF. The CDR3 DNA follows: TGTGCCAGCAGTGAATACGACAGGGGGAACCACGAGCAGTACTTC. This chain uses TRBV25-1 with TRBJ2-7; TRBD1 agrees at 9 bases. J was trimmed by 5 bases and V by 0 bases; bases with no gene match: 5. CDR1 MGHDK and CDR2 SYGVNS come from the germline V gene. This CDR3 has 15 amino acids.